This note documents a single T cell receptor (beta chain) sequence. This may stem from a read error, because a much larger clone lies one nucleotide away. The data were taken from a study of T cells in Graves' hyperthyroidism and ophthalmopathy. Trimming at V came to 4 bases and at J to 10 bases, leaving 10 bases not matched to a gene. This CDR3 is 15 amino acids long. CDR1 and CDR2 (germline): DFQATT, SNEGSKA (reference sequence). There were TCR beta CDR3 regions amplified from RNA transcripts. Carried out on the TCR CDR3, a first-round RT-PCR used the HTBI primer set. Via MiXCR, TCRdb re-called the multiplex PCR reads, giving one row per CDR3 protein. This sample has a few hundred thousand distinct CDR3 sequences, with about a sixth found just once. Extraction of PBMCs used 10 ml of fresh peripheral blood.

This TCR derives from a woman in her 30s with Graves' hyperthyroidism. The sample was blood. This chain links TRBV20-1 with TRBJ2-1; 13 nucleotides line up with TRBD2. CDR3 protein: CSATGLAGAPYEQFF. CDR3 DNA: TGCAGTGCTACCGGACTAGCGGGAGCCCCCTACGAGCAGTTCTTC.